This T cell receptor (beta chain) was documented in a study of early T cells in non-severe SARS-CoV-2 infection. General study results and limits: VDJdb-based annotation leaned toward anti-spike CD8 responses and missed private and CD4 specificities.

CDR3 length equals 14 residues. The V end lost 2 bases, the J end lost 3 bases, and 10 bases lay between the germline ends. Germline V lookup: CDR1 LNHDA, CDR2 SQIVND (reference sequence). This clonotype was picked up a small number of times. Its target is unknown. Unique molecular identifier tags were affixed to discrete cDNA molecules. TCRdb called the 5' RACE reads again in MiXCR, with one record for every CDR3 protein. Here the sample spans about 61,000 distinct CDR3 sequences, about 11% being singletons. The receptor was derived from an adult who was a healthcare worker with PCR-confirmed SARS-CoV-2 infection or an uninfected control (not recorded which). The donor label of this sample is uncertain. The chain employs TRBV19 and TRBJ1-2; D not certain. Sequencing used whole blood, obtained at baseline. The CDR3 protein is CASSIRRPDYGYTF. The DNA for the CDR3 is TGTGCCAGTAGTATACGGCGGCCAGACTATGGCTACACCTTC.